One T cell receptor (beta chain) is described in this entry. This clonotype appeared once. Which antigen it targets is not known. It has no much larger one-base neighbor in the sample; base qualities were not kept. One read amounts to weak evidence. The sample originates from a study of response to subunit inactivated influenza vaccine (dated by TCRdb to between 2018 and 2020). At the level of the whole study: The study used deep quantitative T cell receptor repertoire profiling to track responses to a trivalent subunit inactivated influenza vaccine.

Points the paper makes about the study in general: The authors proposed that each seasonal influenza vaccination may bring in only a limited number of new T cells.

The CDR3 has 19 amino acids, counting the end cysteine and phenylalanine. Only CDR3 DNA remains: 57 bases, in frame from the first base. V loses 7 bases at its end and J loses 1 base; junction bases beyond the gene matches: 18. In the germline V gene, CDR1 corresponds to MNHEY and CDR2 to SVGEGT. The library came from RT-PCR. For sequencing, an Illumina HiSeq 2500 was employed. TCRdb handled the public reads itself, with Q25 trimming in fastp and clone calling in MiXCR, and kept productive beta chains. Rows are unified per CDR3 protein, each entry keeping the most common DNA and genes. The sample contains around 850,000 distinct CDR3 sequences, about 18% of them found a single time. The top ten hold approximately 10% of the sample.

The input for sequencing was PBMCs from blood, taken 5 to 6 days after vaccination. This TCR derives from a man aged 45 to 65 who received an inactivated influenza vaccine. Donor details come from another sample of the same person, matched by shared clones. The chain uses TRBV6-2 or TRBV6-3 and TRBJ1-5; TRBD1 fits 8 bases in the junction. The sequenced DNA: TGTGCCAGCAAGGTCGCGGTTTGGCAGGGGGCCGTAAGCAATCAGCCCCAGCATTTT. Its protein product is CASKVAVWQGAVSNQPQHF.